This is a list of T cell receptor beta chains from one sample in a study of blood T cells in healthy people across ages. Using its own MiXCR run on the 5' RACE reads, TCRdb lists one record per CDR3 protein. The sample includes about 640,000 distinct CDR3 sequences, about 53% of them seen just once. The sample was blood. These receptors all stem from a man aged 55 to 70 in good health. CDR3s include the opening cysteine and the closing phenylalanine or tryptophan. D genes are given only for firm matches. Size is omitted from some rows. Given values are once, few, many or a class for expanded clones.

-,TRBJ2-1,16,TRBV18,TRBD1,CASSPAGTGVINEQFF,TGTGCCAGCTCACCCGCGGGGACAGGGGTGATCAATGAGCAGTTCTTC
-,TRBJ2-3,11,TRBV20-1,-,CSAMGSDTQYF,TGCAGTGCTATGGGTTCAGATACGCAGTATTTT
-,TRBJ2-1,17,TRBV3-1,-,CASSQDLGSGFYNEQFF,TGTGCCAGCAGCCAAGATCTGGGTAGCGGCTTTTACAATGAGCAGTTCTTC
few,TRBJ2-7,15,TRBV7-2,TRBD1,CASSLGTGSYYEQYF,TGTGCCAGCAGCTTAGGGACAGGGTCTTACTACGAGCAGTACTTC
-,TRBJ1-1,13,TRBV9,-,CASSVSVGTGAFF,TGTGCCAGCAGCGTATCGGTGGGGACTGGAGCTTTCTTT
few,TRBJ1-2,15,TRBV4-1,-,CASSQDPQAGYGYTF,TGCGCCAGCAGCCAAGATCCCCAGGCCGGGTATGGCTACACCTTC
-,TRBJ2-7,19,TRBV24-1,TRBD1,CATSDPPGQGAHCFYEQYF,TGTGCCACCAGTGATCCACCGGGACAGGGGGCGCATTGTTTCTACGAGCAGTACTTC
-,TRBJ2-5,15,TRBV27,-,CASSFKWGVQETQYF,TGTGCCAGCAGTTTTAAGTGGGGGGTCCAAGAGACCCAGTACTTC
-,TRBJ2-5,14,TRBV6-5,-,CASSRWGGEETQYF,TGTGCCAGCTCCCGGTGGGGGGGCGAAGAGACCCAGTACTTC
-,TRBJ2-2,15,TRBV5-1,TRBD1,CASRRTGGNTGELFF,TGCGCCAGCAGAAGGACAGGAGGCAACACCGGGGAGCTGTTTTTT
-,TRBJ2-1,15,TRBV29-1,-,CSVYRAERGSNEQFF,TGCAGCGTTTACAGGGCGGAGAGGGGTAGCAATGAGCAGTTCTTC
few,TRBJ2-1,15,TRBV6-5,-,CASSRDGGAYNEQFF,TGTGCCAGCAGTAGGGACGGTGGGGCCTACAATGAGCAGTTCTTC
-,TRBJ2-5,15,TRBV3-1,TRBD1,CASSQDRTGAKTQYF,TGTGCCAGCAGCCAAGATCGGACAGGGGCTAAGACCCAGTACTTC
-,TRBJ2-1,16,TRBV4-2,-,CASSHQLLGPYNEQFF,TGTGCCAGCAGCCACCAACTACTGGGCCCTTACAATGAGCAGTTCTTC
-,TRBJ2-7,16,TRBV6-6,TRBD2,CASSYAAGVLGRKQYF,TGTGCCAGCAGTTACGCAGCGGGGGTCCTTGGACGCAAGCAGTACTTC
few,TRBJ2-4,15,TRBV28,TRBD1,CASSLMDRVKNIQYF,TGTGCCAGCAGTTTGATGGACAGGGTCAAAAACATTCAGTACTTC
-,TRBJ2-7,14,TRBV5-1,TRBD1,CAGSPPGQGYEQYF,TGCGCCGGCAGCCCCCCGGGACAGGGCTACGAGCAGTACTTC
few,TRBJ2-5,14,TRBV15,-,CATSRDQGVETQYF,TGTGCCACCAGCAGAGATCAAGGGGTAGAGACCCAGTACTTC
few,TRBJ2-7,14,TRBV29-1,-,CSVEEERRAYEQYF,TGCAGCGTTGAAGAGGAAAGAAGGGCCTACGAGCAGTACTTC
few,TRBJ1-2,12,TRBV5-1,-,CASSLDRTGYTF,TGCGCCAGCAGCTTGGACAGGACTGGCTACACCTTC
few,TRBJ2-5,14,TRBV2,-,CASSEGGFFLTQYF,TGTGCCAGCAGTGAAGGGGGGTTTTTTTTGACCCAGTACTTC
-,TRBJ2-1,16,TRBV7-6,TRBD2,CASSPSGGGAYNEQFF,TGTGCCAGCAGCCCTAGCGGGGGAGGAGCCTACAATGAGCAGTTCTTC
-,TRBJ1-2,14,TRBV10-2,-,CASSESGGLYGYTF,TGCGCCAGCAGTGAGTCAGGAGGTCTCTATGGCTACACCTTC
few,TRBJ2-7,13,TRBV5-5,-,CASSFLGNYEQYF,TGTGCCAGCAGCTTTCTGGGAAACTACGAGCAGTACTTC
-,TRBJ2-5,11,TRBV20-1,-,CSGDFQETQYF,TGCAGTGGGGACTTTCAAGAGACCCAGTACTTC
few,TRBJ2-1,17,TRBV12-3/TRBV12-4,TRBD2,CASSDSWAGGRDNEQFF,TGTGCCAGCAGCGACTCCTGGGCGGGGGGCAGAGATAATGAGCAGTTCTTC
-,TRBJ1-1,13,TRBV9,-,CASSVGRNTEAFF,TGTGCCAGCAGCGTAGGACGGAACACTGAAGCTTTCTTT
-,TRBJ2-5,16,TRBV28,-,CASSPSLAGLQETQYF,TGTGCCAGCAGTCCCTCACTAGCCGGTTTACAAGAGACCCAGTACTTC
-,TRBJ1-6,16,TRBV20-1,-,CSARKEDGDINSPLHF,TGCAGTGCTAGAAAGGAGGACGGAGACATTAATTCACCCCTCCACTTT
-,TRBJ2-3,16,TRBV6-2/TRBV6-3,TRBD2,CASTRTGTSVTDTQYF,TGTGCCAGCACCCGAACCGGGACTAGCGTTACAGATACGCAGTATTTT
-,TRBJ2-3,16,TRBV6-1,TRBD1,CASGRQGQGRTDTQYF,TGTGCCAGTGGGAGACAGGGTCAAGGTCGCACAGATACGCAGTATTTT
-,TRBJ2-1,15,TRBV11-2,-,CASSLTRGQANEQFF,TGTGCCAGCAGCTTAACGCGGGGCCAGGCCAATGAGCAGTTCTTC
-,TRBJ1-5,13,TRBV10-3,-,CAISPGVNQPQHF,TGTGCCATCAGTCCAGGGGTTAATCAGCCCCAGCATTTT
many,TRBJ2-1,15,TRBV29-1,TRBD1,CSVAGGGTGNNEQFF,TGCAGCGTTGCTGGGGGCGGGACAGGGAACAATGAGCAGTTCTTC
-,TRBJ2-1,12,TRBV14,-,CASSPERNEQFF,TGTGCCAGCAGCCCCGAGAGGAATGAGCAGTTCTTC
few,TRBJ2-7,14,TRBV28,-,CASSFAAESYEQYF,TGTGCCAGCAGTTTTGCGGCAGAATCCTACGAGCAGTACTTC
-,TRBJ2-5,18,TRBV20-1,TRBD2,CSARDRSKAGGKQETQYF,TGCAGTGCTAGAGATCGGTCGAAGGCGGGGGGAAAGCAAGAGACCCAGTACTTC
few,TRBJ2-5,16,TRBV11-2,-,CASSPGVGLGQETQYF,TGTGCCAGCAGCCCTGGTGTTGGGCTAGGCCAAGAGACCCAGTACTTC
-,TRBJ2-1,17,TRBV6-2/TRBV6-3,TRBD2,CASSGGGGGSSYNEQFF,TGTGCCAGCAGTGGGGGGGGCGGGGGGAGCTCCTACAATGAGCAGTTCTTC
-,TRBJ2-7,13,TRBV27,-,CASSPTAAGEQYF,TGTGCCAGCAGTCCGACAGCGGCTGGGGAGCAGTACTTC
-,TRBJ2-7,12,TRBV2,TRBD1,CASSRDSFEQYF,TGTGCCAGCAGTCGGGACAGTTTCGAGCAGTACTTC
-,TRBJ2-1,15,TRBV7-2,TRBD2,CASSLWPSREGEQFF,TGTGCCAGCAGCTTATGGCCTAGTCGGGAGGGTGAGCAGTTCTTC
-,TRBJ2-1,15,TRBV18,-,CASSPGGGPYNEQFF,TGTGCCAGCTCACCAGGGGGGGGGCCCTACAATGAGCAGTTCTTC
-,TRBJ1-1,13,TRBV12-3/TRBV12-4,-,CATKATDRTEAFF,TGTGCCACCAAAGCGACGGACCGCACTGAAGCTTTCTTT
-,TRBJ1-1,13,TRBV10-3,-,CAMRTASATEAFF,TGTGCCATGAGGACGGCCTCGGCAACTGAAGCTTTCTTT
-,TRBJ2-5,15,TRBV4-2,TRBD2,CASSQRTSSRETQYF,TGTGCCAGCAGCCAACGGACTAGCAGTCGAGAGACCCAGTACTTC
few,TRBJ2-7,13,TRBV29-1,TRBD1,CSVVRDRVHEQYF,TGCAGCGTTGTTCGAGACAGGGTCCACGAGCAGTACTTC
-,TRBJ2-1,15,TRBV29-1,-,CSVEPDREVYNEQFF,TGCAGCGTTGAACCGGACAGAGAAGTATACAATGAGCAGTTCTTC
once,TRBJ1-2,11,TRBV20-1,-,CSASTLYGYTF,TGCAGTGCTAGTACCCTCTATGGCTACACCTTC
many,TRBJ2-1,16,TRBV20-1,-,CSARPIPRATYNEQFF,TGCAGTGCTAGACCGATACCTAGGGCCACCTACAATGAGCAGTTCTTC
-,TRBJ2-5,14,TRBV28,TRBD2,CAAGLAGGWKTQYF,TGTGCCGCCGGACTAGCGGGGGGATGGAAGACCCAGTACTTC
-,TRBJ1-5,16,TRBV15,TRBD1,CATSFGQGALNQPQHF,TGTGCCACCAGCTTCGGACAGGGGGCCCTTAATCAGCCCCAGCATTTT
-,TRBJ2-1,14,TRBV7-9,TRBD2,CASSLELAYNEQFF,TGTGCCAGCAGCTTAGAACTAGCGTACAATGAGCAGTTCTTC
-,TRBJ1-5,14,TRBV3-1,-,CASSHTSGNQPQHF,TGTGCCAGCAGCCATACTAGCGGCAATCAGCCCCAGCATTTT
-,TRBJ1-4,13,TRBV21-1,-,CASSSRTDEKLFF,TGTGCCAGCAGCTCAAGGACAGATGAAAAACTGTTTTTT
-,TRBJ2-3,13,TRBV12-3/TRBV12-4,-,CASSQQGPDTQYF,TGTGCCAGCAGCCAGCAGGGTCCAGATACGCAGTATTTT
-,TRBJ1-4,16,TRBV5-1,-,CASSLRPQGKGEKLFF,TGCGCCAGCAGCTTGAGACCCCAGGGAAAGGGTGAAAAACTGTTTTTT
-,TRBJ2-3,14,TRBV10-3,-,CAISGRGGPDTQYF,TGTGCCATCAGTGGGCGGGGAGGCCCAGATACGCAGTATTTT
-,TRBJ2-7,14,TRBV20-1,TRBD2,CSAVIAGGPYEQYF,TGCAGTGCTGTCATAGCGGGGGGACCCTACGAGCAGTACTTC
-,TRBJ2-1,12,TRBV20-1,TRBD2,CTGLAVNNEQFF,TGCACTGGACTAGCGGTGAACAATGAGCAGTTCTTC